This passage covers 21 T cell receptor beta chains from one sample sequenced in a study of monozygotic twins with inflammatory bowel disease. From the 5' RACE reads, TCRdb lists one entry per CDR3 protein and no DNA. Its listing shows 150,000 or so distinct CDR3 sequences. Sequenced material: blood. Every receptor here comes from a human donor with ulcerative colitis or Crohn's disease, or a healthy co-twin of an affected twin (not recorded which).

The chain links TRBV19 to TRBJ2-1; TCRdb proposes TRBD1, but this gene call is untestable without DNA. Germline V gives CDR1 LNHDA, CDR2 SQIVND (reference sequence). The CDR3 sequence is 19 residues long. The chain's CDR3 is CASSILGVMSGITYNEQFF.

The chain combines TRBV6-5 with TRBJ2-7. Germline V gene lookup returns CDR1 MNHEY and CDR2 SVGAGI. CDR3 length: 13 residues. CDR3 in amino acids: CASSYSALYEQYF.

CDR3 sequence reads: CSARDMTRYTGELFF. The rearrangement uses TRBV20-1 and TRBJ2-2. The germline gives CDR1 DFQATT, CDR2 SNEGSKA (reference sequence). CDR3 length equals 15 residues.

This chain uses TRBV3-1 with TRBJ2-2; TCRdb calls TRBD2, which cannot be checked without DNA. This CDR3 has 15 amino acids. Germline CDR1 and CDR2: LGHDT and YNNKEL (reference sequence). This CDR3 reads CASSQPGAGIEELFF.

The chain couples TRBV28 to TRBJ2-2; the TCRdb call, TRBD2, lacks DNA for checking. CDR3 length: 14 residues. Germline CDR1 MDHEN, CDR2 SYDVKM. The CDR3 region is CASRLAANTGELFF.

The chain joins TRBV7-9 to TRBJ1-1. CDR1 is SEHNR and CDR2 is FQNEAQ in the germline V gene (reference sequence). CDR3 length equals 13 residues. CDR3 sequence reads: CASSLSTDTEAFF.

The chain joins TRBV3-1 to TRBJ2-3; TCRdb's D call of TRBD2 is untestable without DNA. The CDR3 has 15 amino acids. Germline V gives CDR1 LGHDT, CDR2 YNNKEL (reference sequence). The CDR3 protein is CASSPRWETTDTQYF.

The chain carries TRBV5-1 and TRBJ1-5. CDR1 and CDR2 from the germline V gene are SGHRS and YFSETQ. The CDR3 runs 16 residues. CDR3 region: CASSLGPMESNQPQHF.

The V call is TRBV4-3, the J call TRBJ1-1; the D gene TCRdb calls, TRBD1, cannot be checked with no DNA. The germline gives CDR1 LGHNA, CDR2 YSLEER. This CDR3 comprises 16 residues. The chain's CDR3 is CASSPGTATGGTEAFF.

The V and J genes are TRBV4-3 and TRBJ2-5; TCRdb outputs TRBD1, but without DNA this stays unchecked. Germline CDR1 and CDR2: LGHNA and YSLEER. The CDR3 extends over 14 amino acids. This CDR3 is CASSRDRGEETQYF.

This chain uses TRBV4-2 with TRBJ2-2. Germline V lookup: CDR1 LGHNA, CDR2 YNFKEQ. The CDR3 extends over 13 amino acids. The CDR3 here is CASSQSDTGELFF.

This chain uses TRBV2 with TRBJ2-4; there is no DNA to check the TCRdb D call of TRBD2. The CDR3 spans 15 residues. Germline assignment: CDR1 SNHLY and CDR2 FYNNEI. The CDR3 region is CASREGGGGENIQYF.

V usage is TRBV12-5 and J usage is TRBJ2-1; TCRdb calls TRBD1, which cannot be checked without DNA. Germline CDR1 is LGHNT and CDR2 is FRNRAP. The CDR3 totals 20 residues. The CDR3 loop reads CASGLDYRGGRARLHNEQFF. The whole variable domain, filled in from reference TRBV12-5 and TRBJ2-1, reads DARVTQTPRHKVTEMGQEVTMRCQPILGHNTVFWYRQTMMQGLELLAYFRNRAPLDDSGMPKDRFSAEMPDATLATLKIQPSEPRDSAVYFCASGLDYRGGRARLHNEQFFGPGTRLTVL.

V gene TRBV29-1 combines with J gene TRBJ2-1. CDR1 SQVTM and CDR2 ANQGSEA come from the germline V gene. There are 12 residues in the CDR3. This CDR3 is CSVGTHYNEQFF.

CDR3 protein: CASSPQLAGGPWEQFF. The gene calls are TRBV12-3 or TRBV12-4 and TRBJ2-1; the D gene TCRdb calls, TRBD2, cannot be checked with no DNA. CDR3 length: 16 amino acids.

V usage is TRBV10-2 and J usage is TRBJ1-1; TCRdb's D call of TRBD1 is untestable without DNA. This CDR3 is built from 15 residues. The germline gives CDR1 WSHSY, CDR2 SAAADI. This CDR3 reads CASSEGGDLNTEAFF.

The chain has TRBV28 and TRBJ1-3. Germline CDR1 MDHEN, CDR2 SYDVKM. The CDR3 is 13 residues long. The CDR3 is CASTKDNGNTIYF.

The chain has TRBV6-1 and TRBJ2-7; TCRdb's D gene call, TRBD2, goes unchecked for lack of DNA. Germline V CDR1 and CDR2: MNHNS, SASEGT. The CDR3 has 17 residues. The CDR3 loop reads CASQSRPPGLAGDEQYF.

The chain employs TRBV4-1 and TRBJ2-7; TCRdb calls TRBD1, which cannot be checked without DNA. Germline V gives CDR1 MGHRA, CDR2 YSYEKL. CDR3 size: 14 residues. The CDR3: CASSQDRVSYEQYF.

The rearrangement joins TRBV20-1 to TRBJ1-1; TCRdb's D gene call, TRBD1, goes unchecked for lack of DNA. CDR1 DFQATT and CDR2 SNEGSKA come from the germline V gene (reference sequence). The CDR3 is 14 amino acids. The CDR3 here is CSARKQGIYTEAFF.

The rearrangement joins TRBV3-1 to TRBJ2-1; TCRdb calls TRBD2, which cannot be checked without DNA. The length of the CDR3 is 15 residues. CDR1 and CDR2 (germline): LGHDT, YNNKEL (reference sequence). CDR3 protein: CASSHWTSGSNEQFF.